The entry that follows covers one T cell receptor (beta chain) sequence. Its antigen is unknown. Nothing much larger sits one base from this clone, and base qualities are not available. The data belong to a study of persistence of HIV-infected CD4 T cells (dated by TCRdb to about 2020). Background on the whole study: CMV- and HIV-1 Gag-responding CD4+ T cells were isolated from ART-treated individuals so that antigen-driven clonal expansion of HIV-1-infected cells could be examined. Peripheral blood samples of up to about 180 mL were taken at multiple time points, with the exception of two participants who underwent leukapheresis at a single time point. Proviral sequencing was used to assess clonality among infected cells, whereas TCRbeta sequencing gauged the clonality of all cells within each sorted population. Participants had been on suppressive ART for a median of roughly 8 years. For the TCR cluster analysis across participants, 8 or 9 participants were included for CMV and six or seven participants for Gag. Study-wide findings and limitations: Bulk TCR analyses could not be limited to the rare CMV-responding cells that actually contained HIV-1 proviruses. Few individuals were included in the study, and only a limited range of antigens was tested. TCRbeta richness in CMV- and Gag-responding cells was significantly lower than in anti-CD3/anti-CD28-responding cells; CMV-responding cells had higher oligoclonality than CD3/CD28-stimulated and Gag-responding cells. Within the same sorted populations, TCR oligoclonality correlated with proviral oligoclonality. Antigen-responding cells were enriched for expanded CDR3beta sequences that were degenerate, which suggests that CD4+ responses to CMV and Gag underwent convergent selection.

The sample's treatment or condition label, decoded: suppressive antiretroviral therapy. A pool of overlapping 15-mer peptides from HIV-1 Gag, at around 1 ug per peptide per mL, was used to stimulate the cells. Memory populations depleted of antigen-responding cells were obtained by sorting nonresponding CD40L-negative CD69-negative CD45RO-high memory CD4+ T cells. Participants were HIV-1-infected adults who started suppressive ART during chronic infection. For at least 4 years, participants had undetectable plasma HIV-1 RNA, below 50 copies/mL. To be included, a participant needed positive CMV serology and a CD4+ T cell count above 400 cells/uL. Before stimulation, PBMCs were isolated using density centrifugation and depleted of CD8+ T cells. For roughly 17 hours, CD8-depleted PBMCs were stimulated with anti-CD28/CD49d costimulation, a CD40-blocking antibody, and enfuvirtide, which was added to prevent new infections. Cell sorting was done on a Beckman Coulter MoFlo Legacy or XDP sorter, and dead cells were excluded with propidium iodide. The QIAamp DNA Mini Kit was used for genomic DNA extraction from samples above one million cells, and the Quick-DNA Microprep Kit was used otherwise.

The immunoSEQ hsTCRB assay version 4, run in survey mode, was used to sequence TCRbeta repertoires from genomic DNA. Genomic DNA was diluted to around 9.4 ng/uL, and up to about 1 ug per sample was used for TCRbeta sequencing. The study's own analysis went as follows. TCRbeta data analysis was done in ImmunoSeq Analyzer 3.0, and diversity was calculated on productive nucleotide rearrangements. Using the Immunarch R package, lower-bound TCR diversity was estimated with the improved Chao index and clonality was estimated with the Gini coefficient. Different nucleotide rearrangements encoding the same CDR3beta amino acid sequence were treated as distinct clonotypes. TCRbeta sequences significantly enriched in antigen-responding cells relative to anti-CD3/anti-CD28-activated cells were identified by differential abundance analysis. GLIPH2 grouped TCRs by predicted peptide-MHC specificity, both within each participant and across combined participant data sets. TCRdb mirrors the immuneACCESS table, restricted to in-frame sequences. Some clones are absent from its copies; in checked studies, under half trace to an unresolved V gene, and the reason for the others is unknown. That table gives V, J and clone size, and the DNA gave D and trimming. Across this sample there are tens of thousands of clones, with 65% to 80% seen only once. Together, the top ten hold roughly 1.7% of the sample.

Inclusive of the bounding cysteine and phenylalanine, the CDR3 is 17 residues long. The retained sequence is limited to the CDR3, 51 bases, with the frame set at the first base. The germline V gene supplies CDR1 MGHRA and CDR2 YSYEKL. After removal of 4 bases from V and 8 bases from J, the junction retains 14 bases not matched to a gene. The sample here was CD4+ T cells sorted from PBMCs after roughly 18-hour stimulation, taken from a patient who received antiretroviral therapy. Reading the label with the study, this specimen's cell subset or site is: CD40L-CD69- CD45RO-high memory CD4 T cells not responding to Gag peptides. The V and J segments used are TRBV4-1 and TRBJ2-2; a stretch of 9 junction bases matches TRBD1. This sequence was found in an adult man with HIV who was CMV-seropositive. The CDR3 has the sequence CASSRILTGGASGELFF. The sequenced DNA: TGCGCCAGCAGCCGGATCCTTACAGGGGGCGCTTCTGGGGAGCTGTTTTTT.